A selection of T cell receptor beta chains follows, all from one sample in a study of blood T cell repertoires in COVID-19. Libraries were prepared by immunoSEQ multiplex PCR; TCRdb keeps only in-frame clonotypes and omits some of them. The top ten clones hold about 14% of a sample with about 61,000 clones, 86% of them seen once. The sequenced sample consisted of peripheral blood. Receptor source: a human donor in a cohort sampled during active COVID-19. CDR3s include the opening cysteine and the closing phenylalanine or tryptophan. The D gene is left open where the match is weak. Clone sizes are given selectively: once, few, many, or a class where the clone is expanded.

>TRBV10-2|TRBD2|-|TRBJ2-7
TGCGCCAGCGGGCGGGAGAGGCGCGAGCAGTACTTC
CASGRERREQYF
>TRBV30|-|few|TRBJ2-4
TGTGCCTGGTGGGCGGACAGAAACATTCAGTACTTC
CAWWADRNIQYF
>TRBV11-2|-|once|TRBJ1-5
TGTGCCAGCAGCCGAGTTAGCGGGAAAAGCAATCAGCCCCAGCATTTT
CASSRVSGKSNQPQHF
>TRBV11-3|-|-|TRBJ2-6
TGTGCCAGCAGCTTAGGCCGGGGAAAGACCAACGTCCTGACTTTC
CASSLGRGKTNVLTF
>TRBV18|TRBD1|-|TRBJ2-5
TGTGCCAGCTCACCGATAAGGGACAGCCAAGAGACCCAGTACTTC
CASSPIRDSQETQYF
>TRBV27|-|-|TRBJ2-1
TGTGCCAGCAGTTTTGGACAGTCGCATGAGCAGTTCTTC
CASSFGQSHEQFF
>TRBV7-6|-|-|TRBJ1-1
TGTGCCAGCAGCTTAGTACAGGGAATTCCTGAAGCTTTCTTT
CASSLVQGIPEAFF
>TRBV21-1|-|-|TRBJ1-2
TGTGCCAGCAGCAGGGACAGCTACTTGGACTATGGCTACACCTTC
CASSRDSYLDYGYTF
>TRBV4-3|-|-|TRBJ2-2
TGCGCCAGCAGCCAAGATAGGAACACCGGGGAGCTGTTTTTT
CASSQDRNTGELFF
>TRBV18|-|-|TRBJ1-2
TGTGCCAGCTCACCAGGGGGACTCTATGGCTACACCTTC
CASSPGGLYGYTF